The 17 T cell receptor beta chains listed next were all sequenced from one sample in a study of long-term antiretroviral therapy in people with HIV. Runs used v3.0 of the immunoSEQ assay and were done at survey level. Clones were read by immunoSEQ multiplex PCR, and TCRdb kept only the in-frame ones, dropping some. The sample records about 3,300 clones, 70% to 90% being singletons. Specimen: unsorted PBMCs, collected 0.3 years after starting antiretroviral therapy. The receptor source for this set is a woman aged 50 to 65 with HIV.

This clone was observed a handful of times. This chain links TRBV7-9 with TRBJ2-3, with D possibly being TRBD1 (5 bases). CDR1 is SEHNR and CDR2 is FQNEAQ in the germline V gene (reference sequence). The ends were cut back, 4 bases at V and 9 bases at J, with 17 bases in the middle. The CDR3 runs 14 residues. The chain's CDR3 is CASSSSPGAPTQYF. The CDR3 DNA sequence: TGTGCCAGCAGCTCCTCTCCTGGGGCCCCAACGCAGTATTTT.

This chain connects TRBV18 to TRBJ1-2; D ambiguous. This CDR3 is built from 13 residues. The germline CDR1 and CDR2 sequences are KGHSH and LQKENI. Trimming shortened V by 6 bases and J by 6 bases, and 14 bases separated the two germline ends. Written as DNA, the CDR3 is TGTGCCAGCTCCCGAGACCTAAGGAATGGCTACACCTTC. This codes for CASSRDLRNGYTF. The full variable domain, rest sourced from reference TRBV18 and TRBJ1-2, is NAGVMQNPRHLVRRRGQEARLRCSPMKGHSHVYWYRQLPEEGLKFMVYLQKENIIDESGMPKERFSAEFPKEGPSILRIQQVVRGDSAAYFCASSRDLRNGYTFGSGTRLTVV.

The chain recombines TRBV7-2 with TRBJ1-2; 9 nucleotides agree with TRBD1. The germline V gene has CDR1 SGHTA and CDR2 FQGNSA. Trimming at V came to 5 bases and at J to 1 base, leaving 14 bases not matched to a gene. This CDR3 contains 18 residues. Written as DNA, the CDR3 is TGTGCCAGCAGCCTCAGGACAGGGGACTCCTCGGTTAACTATGGCTACACCTTC. It codes for CASSLRTGDSSVNYGYTF.

This clone was picked up one time. The V gene is TRBV2, the J gene TRBJ2-1; D unclear. The V end lost 2 bases, the J end lost 8 bases, and 13 bases lay between the germline ends. Germline V gene data show CDR1 as SNHLY and CDR2 as FYNNEI. This CDR3 contains 14 residues. CDR3 nucleotide sequence: TGTGCCAGCAGTGAACGAGGACGGCCACATGAGCAGTTCTTC. This sequence encodes CASSERGRPHEQFF.

This chain uses TRBV19 with TRBJ2-2; the match to TRBD1 covers 8 bases. V lost 5 bases and J lost 0; bases outside the gene matches: 8. This CDR3 has 17 residues. Germline V gene lookup returns CDR1 LNHDA and CDR2 SQIVND (reference sequence). In nucleotides, the CDR3 is TGTGCCAGTAGTCGTTTGACAGGGGATTCGAACACCGGGGAGCTGTTTTTT. This translates into CASSRLTGDSNTGELFF.

The chain links TRBV5-6 to TRBJ1-5, with TRBD1 matching over 7 bases. Trimming cost V 4 bases and J 11 bases; bases outside gene matches: 6. The CDR3 is 12 amino acids. Germline V gene data show CDR1 as SGHDT and CDR2 as YYEEEE. The CDR3 sequence is CASSKQGLSQHF. The CDR3 region has the DNA TGTGCCAGCAGCAAACAGGGGCTGTCCCAGCATTTT.

The chain combines TRBV6-1 with TRBJ1-5, with a tentative D call TRBD1 (6 bases). V was trimmed by 4 bases and J by 4 bases, leaving 14 bases between them. The CDR3 has 15 amino acids. Germline CDR1 is MNHNS and CDR2 is SASEGT. CDR3 bases: TGTGCCAGCAGTGTATACAGGGTTGGAAATCAGCCCCAGCATTTT. It translates to CASSVYRVGNQPQHF.

This chain connects TRBV19 to TRBJ2-2; 7 bases line up with TRBD2. The CDR3 runs to 16 residues. With V trimmed by 7 bases and J by 7 bases, 15 bases remained unmatched. CDR1 and CDR2 (germline): LNHDA, SQIVND (reference sequence). CDR3 in amino acids: CASTSRGRVRDGELFF. The CDR3 coding sequence is TGTGCCAGTACTTCACGAGGGAGGGTCCGGGACGGGGAGCTGTTTTTT.

The rearrangement joins TRBV4-1 to TRBJ1-2; no clear D gene. This CDR3 is built from 14 residues. V was clipped by 2 bases and J by 4 bases, with 11 bases between them. CDR1 is MGHRA and CDR2 is YSYEKL in the germline V gene. The CDR3 sequence: CASSQSAILYGYTF. The CDR3, as DNA: TGCGCCAGCAGCCAATCAGCAATACTCTATGGCTACACCTTC.

DNA for the CDR3: TGTGCCAGCAGTTTAACTAGGCGGACCGCCGTCAATCAGCCCCAGCATTTT. It is translated as CASSLTRRTAVNQPQHF. The rearrangement uses TRBV27 and TRBJ1-5, with no clear D. The CDR3 extends over 17 amino acids. The V and J ends lost 2 bases and 3 bases respectively, with 17 bases between them. CDR1 MNHEY and CDR2 SMNVEV come from the germline V gene (reference sequence).

The V and J genes are TRBV19 and TRBJ1-2; D gene ambiguous. The germline CDR1 and CDR2 sequences are LNHDA and SQIVND (reference sequence). This CDR3 is 14 amino acids long. Trimming cost V 5 bases and J 1 base, with 11 bases left between them. The CDR3 sequence is CASSSNRGNYGYTF. CDR3 nucleotides: TGTGCCAGTAGTTCTAATCGGGGTAACTATGGCTACACCTTC.

The V gene is TRBV30, the J gene TRBJ1-5; no clear D gene. This CDR3 contains 12 residues. CDR1 is GTSNPN, CDR2 SVGIG, per germline (reference sequence). Deletions cut 0 bases from V and 11 bases from J, with 11 bases between. The CDR3 nucleotides are TGTGCCTGGAGTGTTTCGTCTGGGGCCCAGCATTTT. Translation: CAWSVSSGAQHF.

The CDR3 bases are TGTGCCTGGAGTGTATGGCGAGGACAGGGGGCGATTAGAGAGCAGTACTTC. It codes for CAWSVWRGQGAIREQYF. The chain carries TRBV30 and TRBJ2-7; 11 nucleotides align to TRBD1. There are 17 residues in the CDR3. Looked up from germline, CDR1 is GTSNPN and CDR2 is SVGIG (reference sequence). V was pared by 0 bases and J by 7 bases, with 14 bases of the junction left unmatched. The full variable domain, completed using reference TRBV30 and TRBJ2-7, is SQTIHQWPATLVQPVGSPLSLECTVEGTSNPNLYWYRQAAGRGLQLLFYSVGIGQISSEVPQNLSASRPQDRQFILSSKKLLLSDSGFYLCAWSVWRGQGAIREQYFGPGTRLTVT.

The V and J genes are TRBV30 and TRBJ1-1, with a possible D match to TRBD1 (6 bases). With 2 bases removed from V and 8 bases from J, the gap between germline ends came to 12 bases. CDR1 and CDR2 from the germline V gene are GTSNPN and SVGIG (reference sequence). The CDR3 loop spans 12 amino acids. CDR3 sequence reads: CAWSTTGSEAFF. In nucleotides, the CDR3 is TGTGCCTGGAGTACTACAGGGTCGGAAGCTTTCTTT.

The J gene is TRBJ2-3, the V gene TRBV19; no firm D call. The CDR3 covers 15 residues. The germline CDR1 and CDR2 sequences are LNHDA and SQIVND (reference sequence). V lost 6 bases and J 2 bases, leaving 15 bases between the germline ends. The CDR3 DNA reads TGTGCCAGTAGAAGGGCTACCTCTTCCACAGATACGCAGTATTTT. It encodes CASRRATSSTDTQYF.

This clone was seen a handful of times. CDR3 bases: TGTGCCAGCAGCGTAGGGGGAGACAGGGGAAGGTCACCCCTCCACTTT. Translated, it gives CASSVGGDRGRSPLHF. The chain has TRBV9 and TRBJ1-6; TRBD1 matches at 8 bases. Germline lookup yields CDR1 SGDLS and CDR2 YYNGEE. Losses at the gene ends were 0 bases for V and 10 bases for J; bases not matched to a gene: 9. The CDR3 contains 16 residues.

This clone was recorded once. The V call is TRBV13, the J call TRBJ2-1, with D perhaps TRBD2 (6 bases). V lost 5 bases and J 1 base, leaving 12 bases between the germline ends. The CDR3 has 15 amino acids. Germline V CDR1 and CDR2: PRHDT, FYEKMQ (reference sequence). The CDR3 sequence is CASSLRGGSYNEQFF. For the CDR3, the DNA is TGTGCCAGCAGCCTGAGGGGAGGATCCTACAATGAGCAGTTCTTC. The variable domain in full, completed from reference TRBV13 and TRBJ2-1, reads AAGVIQSPRHLIKEKRETATLKCYPIPRHDTVYWYQQGPGQDPQFLISFYEKMQSDKGSIPDRFSAQQFSDYHSELNMSSLELGDSALYFCASSLRGGSYNEQFFGPGTRLTVL.